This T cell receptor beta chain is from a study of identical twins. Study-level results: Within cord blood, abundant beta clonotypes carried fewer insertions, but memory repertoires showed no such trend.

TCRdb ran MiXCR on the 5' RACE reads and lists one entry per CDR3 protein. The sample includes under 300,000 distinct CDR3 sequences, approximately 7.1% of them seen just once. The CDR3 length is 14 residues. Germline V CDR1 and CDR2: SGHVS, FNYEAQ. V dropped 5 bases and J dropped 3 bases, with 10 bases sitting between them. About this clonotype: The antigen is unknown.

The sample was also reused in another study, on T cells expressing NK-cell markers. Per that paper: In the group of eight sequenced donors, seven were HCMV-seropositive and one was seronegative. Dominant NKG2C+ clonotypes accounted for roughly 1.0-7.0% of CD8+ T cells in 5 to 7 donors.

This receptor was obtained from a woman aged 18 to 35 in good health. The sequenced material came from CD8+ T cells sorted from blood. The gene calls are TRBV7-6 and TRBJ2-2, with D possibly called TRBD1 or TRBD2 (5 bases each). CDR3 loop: CASSTRGHTGELFF. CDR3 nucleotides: TGTGCCAGCAGCACCCGGGGACACACCGGGGAGCTGTTTTTT.